This is a list of T cell receptor beta chains from one sample in a study of long-term antiretroviral therapy in people with HIV. Produced via immunoSEQ multiplex PCR; TCRdb's table is partial and in-frame only. The sample holds 40,000 or so clones, 65% to 90% seen once. The sample here was unsorted PBMCs, taken just before starting antiretroviral therapy. These receptors originate from a woman between 18 and 29 years old with HIV. CDR3s leave out the opening cysteine and the closing phenylalanine or tryptophan. Each record gives: V gene, J gene, CDR3 length, CDR3 protein.

TRBV7-2	TRBJ2-2	14	ASSPTSPYLTGELF
TRBV14	TRBJ2-7	12	ASSHWLAVDEQY
TRBV7-2	TRBJ1-1	16	ASSKQGARLPSNTEAF
TRBV15	TRBJ1-3	14	ATSSRTGGGGNTIY
TRBV5-1	TRBJ2-7	12	ASSKGTSNYEQY
TRBV7-7	TRBJ1-3	11	ASSTGPGNTIY
TRBV6-1	TRBJ2-7	13	ASSAVNFHSYEQY
TRBV7-2	TRBJ2-7	14	ASSQEVASDSYEQY
TRBV5-4	TRBJ2-7	12	ASRLDFGNYEQY
TRBV13	TRBJ2-5	13	ASSLVSDLGETQY
TRBV6-5	TRBJ1-1	12	ASSYRRTNTEAF
TRBV27	TRBJ2-1	13	ASSLSPSPYNEQF
TRBV28	TRBJ2-2	11	ASSPLNPGELF
TRBV6-1	TRBJ2-5	11	ASRLAGEETQY
TRBV5-1	TRBJ1-2	12	ASSYRGPNYGYT
TRBV15	TRBJ1-2	13	ATSREGGANYGYT
TRBV7-6	TRBJ2-1	12	ASSLTGVGNEQF
TRBV14	TRBJ2-4	13	ASSQGPGPKNIQY
TRBV9	TRBJ2-5	14	ASSAGHLGMTETQY
TRBV7-9	TRBJ2-1	15	ASSSSEPGRVGNEQF
TRBV6-1	TRBJ2-2	12	ASSEGTGAGELF
TRBV4-3	TRBJ2-7	16	ASSQNYNTGTSVYEQY
TRBV10-1	TRBJ1-3	14	ASSERQELSGNTIY
TRBV5-1	TRBJ2-7	10	ASSLAPYEQY
TRBV6-6	TRBJ2-7	13	ASRDEDRAGYEQY
TRBV2	TRBJ2-1	8	ASMGGEQF
TRBV5-4	TRBJ2-7	14	ASSSKGRASSYEQY
TRBV6-5	TRBJ2-2	12	ASSYVGHTGELF
TRBV9	TRBJ2-3	14	ASSVVRDGSTDTQY
TRBV19	TRBJ2-7	11	ASGWTGGHEQY
TRBV28	TRBJ2-7	12	ASSWDRGLSEQY
TRBV5-4	TRBJ1-1	13	ASSFRGARDTEAF
TRBV7-2	TRBJ2-7	12	ASSQQGVKYEQY
TRBV9	TRBJ1-4	14	ASSVEFGGSNEKLF
TRBV6-5	TRBJ1-5	13	ASSYSTGHLSKLH
TRBV18	TRBJ1-2	12	ASSPREANYGYT
TRBV6-5	TRBJ2-7	11	ASSYPDRYEQY
TRBV6-5	TRBJ1-5	14	ASSLDPTGLNQPQH
TRBV7-2	TRBJ1-1	12	ASSLTGRNTEAF
TRBV9	TRBJ2-2	12	ASSVGTATGELF
TRBV11-2	TRBJ1-2	11	ASSFVSGYGYT
TRBV15	TRBJ2-7	10	ATSPDSYEQY
TRBV6-5	TRBJ1-2	13	ASSYSGRVGSGYT
TRBV7-8	TRBJ1-5	14	ASSQWDRTSNQPQH
TRBV4-1	TRBJ2-7	13	ASSYTGTGSYEQY
TRBV27	TRBJ2-3	14	ASSWYSGQGRDTQY
TRBV10-1	TRBJ2-4	16	ASSGRLGGGKAKNIQY
TRBV7-9	TRBJ2-1	13	ASSRLAESYNEQF
TRBV18	TRBJ1-3	13	ASSPTGFTGNTIY
TRBV9	TRBJ2-7	12	ASSVDGSLYEQY
TRBV7-8	TRBJ2-7	15	ASSSAVGLAGNYEQY
TRBV6-4	TRBJ2-1	14	ASSELGRGSVDEQF
TRBV27	TRBJ2-7	16	ASSLVVWGANPPYEQY